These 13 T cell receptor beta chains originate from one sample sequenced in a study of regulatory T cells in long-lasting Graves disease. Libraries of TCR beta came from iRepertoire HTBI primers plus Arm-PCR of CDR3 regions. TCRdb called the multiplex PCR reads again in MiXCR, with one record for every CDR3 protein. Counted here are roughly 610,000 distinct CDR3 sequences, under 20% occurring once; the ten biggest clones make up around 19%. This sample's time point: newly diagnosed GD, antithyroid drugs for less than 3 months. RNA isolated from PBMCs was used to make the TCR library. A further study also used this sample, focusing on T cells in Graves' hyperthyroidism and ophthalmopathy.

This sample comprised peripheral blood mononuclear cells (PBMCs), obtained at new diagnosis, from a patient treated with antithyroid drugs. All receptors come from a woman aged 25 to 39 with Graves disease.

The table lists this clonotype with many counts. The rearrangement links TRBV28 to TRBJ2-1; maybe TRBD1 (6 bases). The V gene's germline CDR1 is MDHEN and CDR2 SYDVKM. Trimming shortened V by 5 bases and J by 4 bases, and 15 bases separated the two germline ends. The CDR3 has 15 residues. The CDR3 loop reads CASSLGAVGYNEQFF. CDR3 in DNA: TGTGCCAGCAGTCTGGGGGCGGTTGGATACAATGAGCAGTTCTTC.

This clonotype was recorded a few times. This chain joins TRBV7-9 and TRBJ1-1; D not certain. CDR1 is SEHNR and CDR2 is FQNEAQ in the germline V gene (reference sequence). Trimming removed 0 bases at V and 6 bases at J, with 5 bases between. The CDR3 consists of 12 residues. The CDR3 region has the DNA TGTGCCAGCAGCTTAGCGACCTCTGAAGCTTTCTTT. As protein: CASSLATSEAFF.

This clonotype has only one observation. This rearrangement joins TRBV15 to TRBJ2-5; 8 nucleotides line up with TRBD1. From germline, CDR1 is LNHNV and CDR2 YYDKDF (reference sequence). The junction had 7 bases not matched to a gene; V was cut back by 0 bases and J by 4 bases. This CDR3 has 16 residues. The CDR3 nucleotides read TGTGCCACCAGCAGAGATCTTACCGGGACAGGAGAGACCCAGTACTTC. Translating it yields CATSRDLTGTGETQYF.

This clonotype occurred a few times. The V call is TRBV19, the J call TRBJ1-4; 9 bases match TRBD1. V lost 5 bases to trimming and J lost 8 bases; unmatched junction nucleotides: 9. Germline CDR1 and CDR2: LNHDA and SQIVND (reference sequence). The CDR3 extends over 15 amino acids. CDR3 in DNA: TGTGCCAGTAGTCCCCGGGACAGGGATCACGAAAAACTGTTTTTT. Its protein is CASSPRDRDHEKLFF.

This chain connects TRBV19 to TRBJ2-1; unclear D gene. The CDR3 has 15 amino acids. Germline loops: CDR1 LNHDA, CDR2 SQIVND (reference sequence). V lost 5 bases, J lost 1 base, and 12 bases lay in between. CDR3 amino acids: CASSPRSGSYNEQFF. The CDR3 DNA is TGTGCCAGTAGTCCGCGTTCCGGATCCTACAATGAGCAGTTCTTC.

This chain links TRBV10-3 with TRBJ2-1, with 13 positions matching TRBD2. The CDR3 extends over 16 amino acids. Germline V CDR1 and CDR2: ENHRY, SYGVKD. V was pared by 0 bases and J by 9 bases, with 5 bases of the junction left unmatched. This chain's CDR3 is CAISESGLAGAGEQFF. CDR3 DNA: TGTGCCATCAGTGAGTCTGGACTAGCGGGAGCCGGTGAGCAGTTCTTC.

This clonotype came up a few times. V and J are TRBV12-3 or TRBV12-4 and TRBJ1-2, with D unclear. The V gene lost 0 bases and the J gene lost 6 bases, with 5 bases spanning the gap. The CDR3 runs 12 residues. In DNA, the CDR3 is TGTGCCAGCAGTTTAGCGAGGGATGGCTACACCTTC. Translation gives CASSLARDGYTF.

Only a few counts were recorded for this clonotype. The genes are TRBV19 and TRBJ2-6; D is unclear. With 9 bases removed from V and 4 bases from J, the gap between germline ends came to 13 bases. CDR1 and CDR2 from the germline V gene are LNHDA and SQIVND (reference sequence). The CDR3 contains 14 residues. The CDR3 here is CASQSLLGANVLTF. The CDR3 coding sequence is TGTGCCAGCCAGTCGCTATTGGGGGCCAACGTCCTGACTTTC. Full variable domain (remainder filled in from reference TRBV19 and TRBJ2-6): DGGITQSPKYLFRKEGQNVTLSCEQNLNHDAMYWYRQDPGQGLRLIYYSQIVNDFQKGDIAEGYSVSREKKESFPLTVTSAQKNPTAFYLCASQSLLGANVLTFGAGSRLTVL.

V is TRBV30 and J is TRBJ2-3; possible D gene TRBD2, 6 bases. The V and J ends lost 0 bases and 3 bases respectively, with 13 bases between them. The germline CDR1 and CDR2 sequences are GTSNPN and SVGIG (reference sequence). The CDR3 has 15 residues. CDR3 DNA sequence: TGTGCCTGGAGTGTACTCCGACTAGGAACAGATACGCAGTATTTT. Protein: CAWSVLRLGTDTQYF.

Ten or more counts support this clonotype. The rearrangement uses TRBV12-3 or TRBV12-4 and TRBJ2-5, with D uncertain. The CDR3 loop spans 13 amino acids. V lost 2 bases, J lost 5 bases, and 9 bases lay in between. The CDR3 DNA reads TGTGCCAGCAGTTTAAGCACGAAGGAGACCCAGTACTTC. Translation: CASSLSTKETQYF.

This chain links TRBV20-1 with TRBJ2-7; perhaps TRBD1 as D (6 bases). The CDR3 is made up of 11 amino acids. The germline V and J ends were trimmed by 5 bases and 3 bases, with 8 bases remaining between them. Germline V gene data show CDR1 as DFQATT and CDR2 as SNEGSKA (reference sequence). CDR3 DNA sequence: TGCAGTGCTCGGGACATCTACGAGCAGTACTTC. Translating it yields CSARDIYEQYF.

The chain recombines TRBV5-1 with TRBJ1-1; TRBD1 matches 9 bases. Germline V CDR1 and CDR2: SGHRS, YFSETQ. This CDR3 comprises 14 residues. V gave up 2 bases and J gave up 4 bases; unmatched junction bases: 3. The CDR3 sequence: CASSFPGQGTEAFF. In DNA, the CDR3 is TGCGCCAGCAGCTTTCCGGGACAGGGCACTGAAGCTTTCTTT.

CDR3 amino acids: CATRRGGGPLETQYF. CDR3 sequence (DNA): TGCGCCACCCGTAGGGGGGGAGGGCCGTTGGAGACCCAGTACTTC. The chain has TRBV10-2 and TRBJ2-5; D is perhaps TRBD2 (7 bases). The CDR3 is 15 residues long. Germline CDR1 reads WSHSY; CDR2 reads SAAADI. The V gene lost 10 bases and the J gene lost 5 bases, with 23 bases spanning the gap.